This T cell receptor beta chain stems from a study of beta chain features in type 1 diabetes. All of the isolated RNA was reverse transcribed, so expressed TCRB transcripts were sequenced. Using immunoSEQ multiplex PCR, the repertoire was profiled, and TCRdb retains in-frame clones only, with some absent. The data hold 500,000 to 650,000 clones, with 12% observed a single time. Study findings and constraints: Among all four CD4+ subsets, Type 1 diabetes patients had TCRB CDR3s that were moderately but significantly shorter.

CDR1 and CDR2 from the germline V gene are SGHDN and FVKESK. This CDR3 comprises 16 residues. Trimming took off 4 bases at V and 3 bases at J, with 18 bases between the two ends. As regards this clone: Its antigen remains unknown.

The sequence was obtained from a man aged 30 to 45 with type 1 diabetes. The sequencing sample was made of naive CD4+ T cells from blood. This chain joins TRBV14 and TRBJ1-2; tentatively, D is TRBD1 (6 bases). CDR3: CASSPTWAGTHYGYTF. In DNA form, the CDR3 reads TGTGCCAGCAGCCCGACATGGGCCGGGACACACTATGGCTACACCTTC.